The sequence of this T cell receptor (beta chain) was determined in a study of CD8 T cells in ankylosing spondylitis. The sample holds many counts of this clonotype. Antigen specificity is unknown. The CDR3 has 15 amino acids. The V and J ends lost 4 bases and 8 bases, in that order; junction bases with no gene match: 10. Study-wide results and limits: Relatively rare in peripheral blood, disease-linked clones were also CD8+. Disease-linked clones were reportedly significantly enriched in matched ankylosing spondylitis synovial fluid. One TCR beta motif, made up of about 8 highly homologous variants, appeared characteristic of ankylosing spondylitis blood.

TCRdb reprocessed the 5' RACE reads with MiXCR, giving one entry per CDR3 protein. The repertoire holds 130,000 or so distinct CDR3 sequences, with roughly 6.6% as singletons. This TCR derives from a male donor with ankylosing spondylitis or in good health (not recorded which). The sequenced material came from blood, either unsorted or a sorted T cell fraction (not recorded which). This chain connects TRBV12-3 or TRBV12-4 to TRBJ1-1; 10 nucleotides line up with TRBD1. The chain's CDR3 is CASSSRDRGGSEAFF. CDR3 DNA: TGTGCCAGCAGTTCCCGGGACAGGGGAGGCTCGGAAGCTTTCTTT.